This record concerns one T cell receptor (beta chain) sequence. The target antigen is unknown. Germline V gene data show CDR1 as SGHRS and CDR2 as YFSETQ. This CDR3 spans 14 amino acids. V was cut by 4 bases and J by 1 base, with 11 bases left in between. This record comes from a study of neoadjuvant nivolumab and ipilimumab in lung cancer. Regarding the study as a whole: TCR clonality did not significantly correlate with pathologic tumor regression.

Profiling relied on immunoSEQ multiplex PCR, and the TCRdb table lists in-frame clones only, not all of them. The sample shows about 27,000 clones, about 70% of them seen only once. This sequence joins TRBV5-1 and TRBJ2-5; D is perhaps TRBD1 (6 bases). The receptor's source is an adult with non-small cell lung cancer. Sequencing used tumor tissue, obtained after neoadjuvant nivolumab, alone or with ipilimumab, at or shortly before surgery. DNA for the CDR3: TGCGCCAGCAGCCCAACAGGGAGCCAAGAGACCCAGTACTTC. It is translated as CASSPTGSQETQYF.